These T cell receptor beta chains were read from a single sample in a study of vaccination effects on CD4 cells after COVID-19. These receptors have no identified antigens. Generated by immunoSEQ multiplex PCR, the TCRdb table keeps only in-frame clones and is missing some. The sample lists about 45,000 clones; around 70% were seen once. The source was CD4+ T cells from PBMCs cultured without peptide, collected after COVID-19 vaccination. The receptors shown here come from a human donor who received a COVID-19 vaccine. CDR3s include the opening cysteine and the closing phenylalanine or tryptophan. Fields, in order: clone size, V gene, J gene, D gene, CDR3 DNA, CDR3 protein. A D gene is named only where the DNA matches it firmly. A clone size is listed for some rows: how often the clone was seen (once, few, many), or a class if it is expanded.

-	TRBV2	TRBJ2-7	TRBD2	TGTGCCAGCAGTGCTATGACTAGCGGGGGGGCATACGAGCAGTACTTC	CASSAMTSGGAYEQYF
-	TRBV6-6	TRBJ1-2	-	TGTGCCAGCAGCCCAGGACTAAACTATGGCTACACCTTC	CASSPGLNYGYTF
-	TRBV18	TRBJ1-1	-	TGTGCCAGCTCACCCCAGCAGAACACTGAAGCTTTCTTT	CASSPQQNTEAFF
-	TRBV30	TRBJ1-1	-	TGTGCCTGGAGTGCGACCGGGAGGGCTTTCTTT	CAWSATGRAFF
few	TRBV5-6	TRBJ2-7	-	TGTGCCAGCAGCTTGGGGGGTTGGGGCGGGGCTTATGGCGAGCAGTACTTC	CASSLGGWGGAYGEQYF
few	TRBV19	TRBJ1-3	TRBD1	TGTGCCAGTAGTATAGAGCCCGACAGGGGCAACACCATATATTTT	CASSIEPDRGNTIYF
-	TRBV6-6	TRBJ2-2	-	TGTGCCAGCAGGGGTTCGTGGGGCACCGGGGAGCTGTTTTTT	CASRGSWGTGELFF
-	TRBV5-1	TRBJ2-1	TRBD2	TGCGCCAGCAGCCTCGGACTAGACCTTGGGTACAATGAGCAGTTCTTC	CASSLGLDLGYNEQFF
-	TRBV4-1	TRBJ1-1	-	TGCGCCAGCAGCCAAGGTGTGGGGCTGAACACTGAAGCTTTCTTT	CASSQGVGLNTEAFF
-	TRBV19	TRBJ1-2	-	TGTGCCAGCTCTTCCGGGACGGACTATGGCTACACCTTC	CASSSGTDYGYTF
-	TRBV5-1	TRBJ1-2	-	TGCGCCAGCAGCTTGTTCCCGCGGGCAGGCGAATATGGCTACACCTTC	CASSLFPRAGEYGYTF
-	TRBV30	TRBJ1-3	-	TGTGCCTGGAGTGTCTCTAGGAGCTCTGGAAACACCATATATTTT	CAWSVSRSSGNTIYF
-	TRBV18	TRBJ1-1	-	TGTGCCAGCTCACCCCCCCGGGCTTCGGGCACTGAAGCTTTCTTT	CASSPPRASGTEAFF
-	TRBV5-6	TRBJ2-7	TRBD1	TGTGCCAGCAGCTTGACAGGGGTGGGGGAGCAGTACTTC	CASSLTGVGEQYF
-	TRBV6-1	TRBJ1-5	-	TGTGCCAGCAGTGAGGTCCGGCAGGGGTTAGGGCCCCAGCATTTT	CASSEVRQGLGPQHF
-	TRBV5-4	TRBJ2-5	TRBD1	TGTGCCAGCAGCTTGTCGACAGGGTCTGACTGGGAGACCCAGTACTTC	CASSLSTGSDWETQYF
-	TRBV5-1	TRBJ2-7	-	TGCGCCAGCAGTCATACAAAGGGCACCTACGAGCAGTACTTC	CASSHTKGTYEQYF
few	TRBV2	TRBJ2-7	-	TGTGCCAGCAGTGTTGGACAAGCCCCCTACGAGCAGTACTTC	CASSVGQAPYEQYF
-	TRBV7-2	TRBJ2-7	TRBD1	TGTGCCAGCAGCCTCACACCCTCAGGGGGCTACGAGCAGTACTTC	CASSLTPSGGYEQYF
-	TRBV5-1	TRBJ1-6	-	TGCGCCAGCAGCTTGGAAGCGGTCTCACCCCTCCACTTT	CASSLEAVSPLHF
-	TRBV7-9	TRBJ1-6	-	TGTGCCAGCAGCTTCGAATGGACCGGTTCACCCCTCCACTTT	CASSFEWTGSPLHF
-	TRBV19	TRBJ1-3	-	TGTGCCAGTAGTATAGGAGGGGCTGGAAACACCATATATTTT	CASSIGGAGNTIYF
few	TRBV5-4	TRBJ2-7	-	TGTGCCAGCAGCCGACGGGACTGGGGGTACGAGCAGTACTTC	CASSRRDWGYEQYF
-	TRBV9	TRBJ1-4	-	TGTGCCAGCAGCGTAGGGACAGCAACTAATGAAAAACTGTTTTTT	CASSVGTATNEKLFF
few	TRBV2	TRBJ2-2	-	TGTGCCAGCAGTGAAAGGGAGGCTAGCTTGTTCACCGGGGAGCTGTTTTTT	CASSEREASLFTGELFF
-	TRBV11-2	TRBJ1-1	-	TGTGCCAGCAGCTTAGACGGGAACACTGAAGCTTTCTTT	CASSLDGNTEAFF
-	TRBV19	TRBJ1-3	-	TGTGCCAGTAGCATGGGCCTGGGAGACACCATATATTTT	CASSMGLGDTIYF
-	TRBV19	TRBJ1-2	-	TGTGCCAGTAGCTATGAGGGGAATTATAATGGCTACACCTTC	CASSYEGNYNGYTF
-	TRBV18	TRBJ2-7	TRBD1	TGTGCCAGCTCACCCGCGGGACAGGGCCTCGGCGAGCAGTACTTC	CASSPAGQGLGEQYF
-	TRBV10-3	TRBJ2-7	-	TGTGCCATCACCCACGGGGACACGTACTACGAGCAGTACTTC	CAITHGDTYYEQYF
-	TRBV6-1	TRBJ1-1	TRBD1	TGTGCCAGCAGTGACAGGGGGCCTGAAGCTTTCTTT	CASSDRGPEAFF
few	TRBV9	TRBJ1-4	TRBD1	TGTGCCAGCAGCGCATATACAGGGGCGAACGAAAAACTGTTTTTT	CASSAYTGANEKLFF
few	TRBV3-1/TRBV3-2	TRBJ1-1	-	TGTGCCAGCAGCCAACAGGGTACGAACACTGAAGCTTTCTTT	CASSQQGTNTEAFF
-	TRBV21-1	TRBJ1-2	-	TGTGCCAGCAGAAAGGGGGCTTTGGCTAACTATGGCTACACCTTC	CASRKGALANYGYTF
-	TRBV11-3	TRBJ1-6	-	TGTGCCAGCAGCTTATCTGGACAGCCACCTTCACCCCTCCACTTT	CASSLSGQPPSPLHF
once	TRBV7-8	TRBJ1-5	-	TGTGCCAGCAGCCTGGAGGGGACATCGAATCAGCCCCAGCATTTT	CASSLEGTSNQPQHF
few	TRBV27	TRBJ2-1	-	TGTGCCAGCAGCTTGATGACAGGTCGGTACAATGAGCAGTTCTTC	CASSLMTGRYNEQFF
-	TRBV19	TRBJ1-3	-	TGTGCCAGTAGTATTTCCGGAAACACCATATATTTT	CASSISGNTIYF
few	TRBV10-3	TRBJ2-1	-	TGTGCCATCAGTGGAGGGCAGGGCTCCTACAATGAGCAGTTCTTC	CAISGGQGSYNEQFF
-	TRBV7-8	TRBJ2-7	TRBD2	TGTGCCAGCAGACCGGGACTAGCGGGAGTCAAGGGCTACGAGCAGTACTTC	CASRPGLAGVKGYEQYF
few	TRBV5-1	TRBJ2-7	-	TGCGCCAGCAGCTTGCATTTTGGCGGGGAGGCCTACGAGCAGTACTTC	CASSLHFGGEAYEQYF
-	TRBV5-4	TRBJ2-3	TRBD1	TGTGCCAGCAGCCCACCGCGAGGGGGCGCAGATACGCAGTATTTT	CASSPPRGGADTQYF
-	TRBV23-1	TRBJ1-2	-	TGCGCCAGCAACAGGGTAGGCTATGGCTACACCTTC	CASNRVGYGYTF
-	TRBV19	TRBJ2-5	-	TGTGCCAGTAGCCGCCGGGCGGGGGCAGAGACCCAGTACTTC	CASSRRAGAETQYF
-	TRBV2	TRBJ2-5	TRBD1	TGTGCCAGCAGCCCCGGACAGGAAGAGACCCAGTACTTC	CASSPGQEETQYF
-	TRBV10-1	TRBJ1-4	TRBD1	TGCGCCAGGCCAGGGGGGGGACTGTTTTTT	CARPGGGLFF
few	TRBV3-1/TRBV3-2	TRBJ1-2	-	TGTGCCAGTTGGGGGCAGGGAGAGGCCTATGGCTACACCTTC	CASWGQGEAYGYTF
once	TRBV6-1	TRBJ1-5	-	TGTGCCAGCAGTGAGTGGGAGGGAGGCAATCAGCCCCAGCATTTT	CASSEWEGGNQPQHF
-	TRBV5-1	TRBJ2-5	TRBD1	TGCGCCAGCAGCTTGGCAGGACAGGGGGCTGAGACCCAGTACTTC	CASSLAGQGAETQYF
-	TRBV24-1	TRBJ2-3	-	TGTGCCACCAGTGAAGGGGGGGAGGCAGATACGCAGTATTTT	CATSEGGEADTQYF
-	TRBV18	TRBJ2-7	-	TGTGCCAGCTCACCCCAGGGGGGACCAAGCTCCTACGAGCAGTACTTC	CASSPQGGPSSYEQYF
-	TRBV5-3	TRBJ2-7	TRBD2	TGTGCCAGAAGCTTGGCCGTTAGCGGGGGGTTAGGGCAGTACTTC	CARSLAVSGGLGQYF
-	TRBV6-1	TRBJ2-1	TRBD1	TGTGCCAGCAGTGGACGAAACCCCGACAGGGGGAGCTCCTACAATGAGCAGTTCTTC	CASSGRNPDRGSSYNEQFF